This is a list of T cell receptor beta chains from one sample in a study of blood T cell repertoires in COVID-19. Profiling relied on immunoSEQ multiplex PCR, and the TCRdb table lists in-frame clones only, not all of them. The table records a few hundred thousand clones, roughly 85% of them present only once. Sequenced sample: peripheral blood. The receptors were sampled from a woman younger than 35 with acute or convalescent COVID-19. The CDR3 runs from the conserved cysteine through the conserved F or W. D genes are given only for firm matches. The size of a clone is reported for some rows only, either as once, few or many, or as a class for expanded clones.

DNA: TGCGCCAGCAGCTTGGGATTGACACTTACCTACGAGCAGTACTTC; CDR3: CASSLGLTLTYEQYF; size: NA; D: NA; J: TRBJ2-7; V: TRBV5-1
DNA: TGTGCCACCAGTGACCGTGCCGACAACAATGAGCAGTTCTTC; CDR3: CATSDRADNNEQFF; size: NA; D: NA; J: TRBJ2-1; V: TRBV24-1
DNA: TGTGCCAGTAGTTTAGGATCCGGGACATACTATGGCTACACCTTC; CDR3: CASSLGSGTYYGYTF; size: NA; D: NA; J: TRBJ1-2; V: TRBV19
DNA: TGTGCCAGCGCCCCGGGGGATTCGGTGACCCAGTACTTC; CDR3: CASAPGDSVTQYF; size: NA; D: NA; J: TRBJ2-5; V: TRBV19
DNA: TGCGCCAGCAGCTTGAAGGCAGGGGCGAGGGAGACCCAGTACTTC; CDR3: CASSLKAGARETQYF; size: NA; D: NA; J: TRBJ2-5; V: TRBV5-1
DNA: TGTGCCAGCAGGGGACAGGGGGCGCGGGAGCAGTACTTC; CDR3: CASRGQGAREQYF; size: NA; D: TRBD1; J: TRBJ2-7; V: TRBV27
DNA: TGTGCCAGCGCCCGGACGGGGGGCGCCTATGGCTACACCTTC; CDR3: CASARTGGAYGYTF; size: NA; D: NA; J: TRBJ1-2; V: TRBV5-8
DNA: TGTGCCAGCAGCACAAGGACAGGGGGCGACGAGCAGTACTTC; CDR3: CASSTRTGGDEQYF; size: NA; D: TRBD1; J: TRBJ2-7; V: TRBV5-5
DNA: TGTGCCAGCAGTCCCACCGCACAGGGGAGGACCATATATTTT; CDR3: CASSPTAQGRTIYF; size: NA; D: TRBD1; J: TRBJ1-3; V: TRBV6-5
DNA: TGTGCCAGCAGTTCCCGACTAGCCTACGAGCAGTACTTC; CDR3: CASSSRLAYEQYF; size: NA; D: NA; J: TRBJ2-7; V: TRBV6-5
DNA: TGTGCCAGCAGCTTAAACTCTCTCACTACGATGAACACTGAAGCTTTCTTT; CDR3: CASSLNSLTTMNTEAFF; size: NA; D: NA; J: TRBJ1-1; V: TRBV7-2
DNA: TGTGCCAGCAGCCGGGGGGACAGCTATTACACCGGGGAGCTGTTTTTT; CDR3: CASSRGDSYYTGELFF; size: NA; D: NA; J: TRBJ2-2; V: TRBV3-1/TRBV3-2
DNA: TGCAGTGCTAAGCGGGGTCAGACCCAGTACTTC; CDR3: CSAKRGQTQYF; size: NA; D: TRBD2; J: TRBJ2-5; V: TRBV20-1
DNA: TGTGCCAGCATCTCGGAGGACTCTGGAAACACCATATATTTT; CDR3: CASISEDSGNTIYF; size: NA; D: NA; J: TRBJ1-3; V: TRBV6-5
DNA: TGTGCCAGCAGTCCGGAGGGCCCCGGCACTAATGAAAAACTGTTTTTT; CDR3: CASSPEGPGTNEKLFF; size: once; D: NA; J: TRBJ1-4; V: TRBV28
DNA: TGTGCCAGCAGCGCGGACAGGAGCCTACAAGAGACCCAGTACTTC; CDR3: CASSADRSLQETQYF; size: NA; D: TRBD1; J: TRBJ2-5; V: TRBV2
DNA: TGTGCCAGCAGCAACGTCGGACAGGGTTGGGCTGAAGCTTTCTTT; CDR3: CASSNVGQGWAEAFF; size: NA; D: TRBD1; J: TRBJ1-1; V: TRBV6-6
DNA: TGTGCCAGCAGCCTGGTAGTGCCCTACGAGCAGTACTTC; CDR3: CASSLVVPYEQYF; size: NA; D: NA; J: TRBJ2-7; V: TRBV7-8
DNA: TGTGCCAGCAGCCAATATACAGGGAACACTGAAGCTTTCTTT; CDR3: CASSQYTGNTEAFF; size: once; D: NA; J: TRBJ1-1; V: TRBV9
DNA: TGTGCCAGCAGCCTCCAGGGACAGGGGAAGTACGAGCAGTACTTC; CDR3: CASSLQGQGKYEQYF; size: NA; D: TRBD1; J: TRBJ2-7; V: TRBV11-3
DNA: TGTGCCAGCAATCTCTCGGAGCGGGGGAGCACAGATACGCAGTATTTT; CDR3: CASNLSERGSTDTQYF; size: NA; D: TRBD2; J: TRBJ2-3; V: TRBV2
DNA: TGTGCCTGGGATGCGGCGGGTAGCATCGAGACCCAGTACTTC; CDR3: CAWDAAGSIETQYF; size: NA; D: NA; J: TRBJ2-5; V: TRBV30
DNA: TGTGCCAGCAGCTTACGGCGAGCGGGAGTTATTGAGCAGTTCTTC; CDR3: CASSLRRAGVIEQFF; size: NA; D: TRBD2; J: TRBJ2-1; V: TRBV11-2
DNA: TGTGCCAGCAGTTTACCCCCTGGGGGGATTGGCTACACCTTC; CDR3: CASSLPPGGIGYTF; size: NA; D: NA; J: TRBJ1-2; V: TRBV28
DNA: TGTGCCAGCAGCGTTCTTTGGGACATGGGGGATCAGCCCCAGCATTTT; CDR3: CASSVLWDMGDQPQHF; size: few; D: NA; J: TRBJ1-5; V: TRBV2
DNA: TGTGCCAGCAGCGTAGGGGACTCGGGAGATTCTCACGAGCAGTACTTC; CDR3: CASSVGDSGDSHEQYF; size: NA; D: NA; J: TRBJ2-7; V: TRBV9
DNA: TGTGCCAGTAGGACCAGGGGGCGTAATCAGCCCCAGCATTTT; CDR3: CASRTRGRNQPQHF; size: NA; D: TRBD1; J: TRBJ1-5; V: TRBV19
DNA: TGCAGCGATAGACTAGCGGGAGGGGGCACAGATACGCAGTATTTT; CDR3: CSDRLAGGGTDTQYF; size: once; D: TRBD2; J: TRBJ2-3; V: TRBV29-1
DNA: TGTGCCAGCGTGGAGAGGCCAACTAATGAAAAACTGTTTTTT; CDR3: CASVERPTNEKLFF; size: once; D: NA; J: TRBJ1-4; V: TRBV7-2
DNA: TGCAGTGCTAGAGCCAGCTACGAGCAGTACTTC; CDR3: CSARASYEQYF; size: NA; D: NA; J: TRBJ2-7; V: TRBV20-1
DNA: TGTGCCAGCAGTTACTACGACGGGACACTGTGGACTGAAGCTTTCTTT; CDR3: CASSYYDGTLWTEAFF; size: few; D: NA; J: TRBJ1-1; V: TRBV6-5
DNA: TGCGCCAGCAGCTTGGAGGGGCCCGCTGAAGCTTTCTTT; CDR3: CASSLEGPAEAFF; size: NA; D: NA; J: TRBJ1-1; V: TRBV5-1
DNA: TGTGCCAGCAGTTTCGACAGGGGGGATGGCTACACCTTC; CDR3: CASSFDRGDGYTF; size: NA; D: TRBD1; J: TRBJ1-2; V: TRBV12-3/TRBV12-4
DNA: TGTGCCAGCAGCCCTGGTGAGGAAGGGACATCAGGGACCCAGTACTTC; CDR3: CASSPGEEGTSGTQYF; size: NA; D: NA; J: TRBJ2-5; V: TRBV27
DNA: TGCGCCAGCAGCCTTACTAGCGGGGGACAAGAGACCCAGTACTTC; CDR3: CASSLTSGGQETQYF; size: NA; D: TRBD2; J: TRBJ2-5; V: TRBV5-1
DNA: TGCGCCAGCAGCCAAGATCGACGGGGGGGGCCTCAAGAGACCCAGTACTTC; CDR3: CASSQDRRGGPQETQYF; size: NA; D: TRBD2; J: TRBJ2-5; V: TRBV4-1
DNA: TGTGCCAGCAGCTTCAATTCGGACAGGGGAACTGAAGCTTTCTTT; CDR3: CASSFNSDRGTEAFF; size: NA; D: TRBD1; J: TRBJ1-1; V: TRBV11-2
DNA: TGTGCCAGCAGCGTCGGACAGGGGATGACTGAAAAACTGTTTTTT; CDR3: CASSVGQGMTEKLFF; size: NA; D: TRBD1; J: TRBJ1-4; V: TRBV7-2
DNA: TGTGCCAGCACTCCAGGAGGGATGGGGGAAAAACTGTTTTTT; CDR3: CASTPGGMGEKLFF; size: NA; D: NA; J: TRBJ1-4; V: TRBV25-1
DNA: TGTGCCAGCAGCCTTGGACTAGCGGGAGTAGGCGAGCAGTACTTC; CDR3: CASSLGLAGVGEQYF; size: NA; D: TRBD2; J: TRBJ2-7; V: TRBV28
DNA: TGTGCCAGCAGTTTATCGCCCCCAGGGTCAGCTGCCTCCTACGAGCAGTACTTC; CDR3: CASSLSPPGSAASYEQYF; size: NA; D: NA; J: TRBJ2-7; V: TRBV28
DNA: TGTGCCAGCAGCAAGTGTTGCTATACCTACGAGCAGTACTTC; CDR3: CASSKCCYTYEQYF; size: NA; D: NA; J: TRBJ2-7; V: TRBV21-1
DNA: TGTGCCAGCAGCTTCACAGGGGGCAATGAGCAGTTCTTC; CDR3: CASSFTGGNEQFF; size: NA; D: TRBD1; J: TRBJ2-1; V: TRBV7-3
DNA: TGCGCCAGCTCAAAGGTAAACAGGGAAGAGGATGGCTACACCTTC; CDR3: CASSKVNREEDGYTF; size: NA; D: NA; J: TRBJ1-2; V: TRBV5-1
DNA: TGTGCCAGCAAGGAGTACAGGGAATCGATAAAAAAACTGTTTTTT; CDR3: CASKEYRESIKKLFF; size: NA; D: NA; J: TRBJ1-4; V: TRBV2
DNA: TGTGCCAGCAGCCACATGCCAGGGCGGCAGTACTTC; CDR3: CASSHMPGRQYF; size: NA; D: NA; J: TRBJ2-7; V: TRBV14
DNA: TGTGCCACCAGCAGGCGTAGCGGGAGAACCGGGGAGCTGTTTTTT; CDR3: CATSRRSGRTGELFF; size: NA; D: TRBD2; J: TRBJ2-2; V: TRBV15
DNA: TGTGCCAGCAGCCTTAGCGGGGGGTACACCGGGGAGCTGTTTTTT; CDR3: CASSLSGGYTGELFF; size: NA; D: TRBD2; J: TRBJ2-2; V: TRBV11-2
DNA: TGCGCCAGCAGCTTTGGGACAGAAAGAGTCTATGGCTACACCTTC; CDR3: CASSFGTERVYGYTF; size: NA; D: TRBD1; J: TRBJ1-2; V: TRBV5-1
DNA: TGTGCCAGCAGCTTGAGGGACAGGGGTCAACAGCCCCAGCATTTT; CDR3: CASSLRDRGQQPQHF; size: NA; D: TRBD1; J: TRBJ1-5; V: TRBV5-6
DNA: TGTGCCAGCAGGGACTGGAGCTCCTATAATTCACCCCTCCACTTT; CDR3: CASRDWSSYNSPLHF; size: once; D: NA; J: TRBJ1-6; V: TRBV19
DNA: TGTGCCAGCAGTTTCGGGGGATTCGAGGGGACTGAAGCTTTCTTT; CDR3: CASSFGGFEGTEAFF; size: NA; D: NA; J: TRBJ1-1; V: TRBV27
DNA: TGCGCCAGCAGCCCCCGGACAGGGTGGACTGAAGCTTTCTTT; CDR3: CASSPRTGWTEAFF; size: NA; D: TRBD1; J: TRBJ1-1; V: TRBV5-1
DNA: TGTGCCAGCAGTTCCACAGAAGCCAGGGGTTCACCCCTCCACTTT; CDR3: CASSSTEARGSPLHF; size: once; D: NA; J: TRBJ1-6; V: TRBV27
DNA: TGTGCCAGTAGTATAGGGTCTTCAGGGAGGACTGAAGCTTTCTTT; CDR3: CASSIGSSGRTEAFF; size: NA; D: NA; J: TRBJ1-1; V: TRBV19
DNA: TGTGCCACCAGTGACCTTGGACTAGCGGGACCTGGGGCCCTACGATGGCAGTACTTC; CDR3: CATSDLGLAGPGALRWQYF; size: once; D: TRBD2; J: TRBJ2-7; V: TRBV24-1
DNA: TGTGCCAGCAGCTCCCGCGGACAAGGCTACACCTTC; CDR3: CASSSRGQGYTF; size: once; D: NA; J: TRBJ1-2; V: TRBV11-2
DNA: TGTGCCAGCAGTACCGACAGGGAGGATCAGCCCCAGCATTTT; CDR3: CASSTDREDQPQHF; size: once; D: TRBD1; J: TRBJ1-5; V: TRBV27
DNA: TGCGCCAGCAGCATCGAAGGGGGGGGTCAGCCCCAGCATTTT; CDR3: CASSIEGGGQPQHF; size: few; D: NA; J: TRBJ1-5; V: TRBV5-1
DNA: TGTGCCAGCAGGAACCGAGACACGTTAGAAGAGACCCAGTACTTC; CDR3: CASRNRDTLEETQYF; size: NA; D: NA; J: TRBJ2-5; V: TRBV5-8